Following are 2 T cell receptor beta chains from one sample sequenced in a study of blood T cell repertoires in COVID-19. Sequenced by immunoSEQ multiplex PCR; TCRdb stores in-frame clones only, minus some. The table has approximately 170,000 clones, around 82% seen once. The material sequenced was PBMCs or T cells enriched from blood (not recorded which). These receptors originate from a man aged 35-49 years who had recovered from COVID-19.

This clone was seen ten or more times. The CDR3 reads CASSVLGTGDGYTF. CDR3 nucleotides: TGTGCCAGCAGTGTCCTTGGGACAGGTGATGGCTACACCTTC. The chain recombines TRBV2 with TRBJ1-2; 8 nucleotides align to TRBD1. CDR3 size: 14 residues. Looked up from germline, CDR1 is SNHLY and CDR2 is FYNNEI. The V segment lost 4 bases and the J segment 6 bases; nucleotides outside the gene matches: 7.

The chain is built from TRBV28 and TRBJ2-1; 9 positions match TRBD2. Germline values: CDR1 MDHEN, CDR2 SYDVKM. The ends lost 2 bases at V and 7 bases at J; junction bases unmatched: 6. The CDR3 runs to 15 residues. CDR3 region: CASSLRGGALNEQFF. CDR3 nucleotides: TGTGCCAGCAGTTTACGCGGGGGGGCCCTTAATGAGCAGTTCTTC.